This T cell receptor (beta chain) is drawn from a study of T cell changes during pregnancy in multiple sclerosis (dated by TCRdb to the late 2010s). A note on the overall study: In women with multiple sclerosis, the researchers looked at how the T cell repertoire shifted as pregnancy progressed.

As for this clone: The target of this receptor is not known. The sample holds no much larger clone one base away, and base qualities are not on file.

The V and J ends are trimmed by 3 bases and 1 base, leaving 8 bases between them. In the germline V gene, CDR1 corresponds to SGHTA and CDR2 to FQGTGA. The CDR3 contains 14 residues, cysteine and phenylalanine counted. Only the CDR3 DNA stays, 42 bases, in frame from base 1. The library was made by the immunoSEQ multiplex PCR assay. TCRdb mirrors the immuneACCESS table, restricted to in-frame sequences. Some clones are absent from its copies; in checked studies, under half trace to an unresolved V gene, and the reason for the others is unknown. Here the sample has around 60,000 clones; roughly 90% occur a single time. In total, the top ten clones hold more than 2.5% of the sample.

This clonotype originated in a female donor in good health, enrolled as a control in a pregnancy study. The V and J segments used are TRBV7-3 and TRBJ2-3; TRBD1 is possibly the D segment (5 matching bases). Source: peripheral blood, taken in the second trimester of pregnancy. CDR3 protein: CASSLGQGTDTQYF. In nucleotides, the sequence is TGTGCCAGCAGCTTGGGGCAGGGCACAGATACGCAGTATTTT.